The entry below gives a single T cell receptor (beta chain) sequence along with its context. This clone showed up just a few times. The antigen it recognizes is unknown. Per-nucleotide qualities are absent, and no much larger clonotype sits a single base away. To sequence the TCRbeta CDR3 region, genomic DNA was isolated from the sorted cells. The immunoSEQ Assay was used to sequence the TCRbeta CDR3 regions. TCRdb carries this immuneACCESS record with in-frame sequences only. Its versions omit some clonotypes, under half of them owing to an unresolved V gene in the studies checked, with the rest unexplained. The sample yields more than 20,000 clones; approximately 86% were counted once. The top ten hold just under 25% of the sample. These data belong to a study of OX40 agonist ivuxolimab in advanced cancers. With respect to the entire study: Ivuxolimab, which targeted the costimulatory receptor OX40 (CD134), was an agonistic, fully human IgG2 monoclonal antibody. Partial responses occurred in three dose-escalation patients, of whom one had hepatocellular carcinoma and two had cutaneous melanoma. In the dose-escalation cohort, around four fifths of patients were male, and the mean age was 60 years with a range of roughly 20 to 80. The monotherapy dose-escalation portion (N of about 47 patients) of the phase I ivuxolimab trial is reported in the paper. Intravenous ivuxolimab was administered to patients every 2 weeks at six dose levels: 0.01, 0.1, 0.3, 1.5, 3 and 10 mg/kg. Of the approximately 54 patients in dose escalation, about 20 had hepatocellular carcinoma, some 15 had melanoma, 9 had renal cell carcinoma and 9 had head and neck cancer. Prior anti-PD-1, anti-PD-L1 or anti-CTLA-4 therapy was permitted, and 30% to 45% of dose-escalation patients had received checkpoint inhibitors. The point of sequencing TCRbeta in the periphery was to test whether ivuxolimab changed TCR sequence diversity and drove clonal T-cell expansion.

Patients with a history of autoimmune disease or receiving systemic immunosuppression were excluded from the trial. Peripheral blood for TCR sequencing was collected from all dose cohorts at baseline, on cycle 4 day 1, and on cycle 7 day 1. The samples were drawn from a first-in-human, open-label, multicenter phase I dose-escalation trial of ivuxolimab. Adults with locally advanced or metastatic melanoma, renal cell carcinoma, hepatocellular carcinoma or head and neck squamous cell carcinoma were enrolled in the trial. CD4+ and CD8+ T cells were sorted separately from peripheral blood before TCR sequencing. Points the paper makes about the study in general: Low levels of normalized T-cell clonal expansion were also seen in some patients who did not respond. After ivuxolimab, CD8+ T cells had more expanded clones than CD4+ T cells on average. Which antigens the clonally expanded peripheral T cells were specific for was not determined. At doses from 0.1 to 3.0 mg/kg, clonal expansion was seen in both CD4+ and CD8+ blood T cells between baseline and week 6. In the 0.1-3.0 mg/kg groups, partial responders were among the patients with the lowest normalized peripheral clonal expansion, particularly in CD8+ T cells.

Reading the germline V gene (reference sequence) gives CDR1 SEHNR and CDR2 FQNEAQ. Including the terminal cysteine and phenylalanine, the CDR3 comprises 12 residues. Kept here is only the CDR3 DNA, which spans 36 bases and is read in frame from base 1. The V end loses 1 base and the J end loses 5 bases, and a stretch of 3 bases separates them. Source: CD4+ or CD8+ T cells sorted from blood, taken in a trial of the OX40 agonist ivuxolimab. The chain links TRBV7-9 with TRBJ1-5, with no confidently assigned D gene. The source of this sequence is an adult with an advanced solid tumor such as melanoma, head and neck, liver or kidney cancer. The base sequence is TGTGCCAGCAGCTTAGAATATCAGCCCCAGCATTTT. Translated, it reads CASSLEYQPQHF.